The source of this T cell receptor beta chain is a study of T cell repertoires in cytomegalovirus infection. Study background: Selection of CMV epitopes for the study included recently identified HLA-C-restricted and well-studied HLA-B-restricted ones. Study results and limitations: The cumulative frequency of public TCR beta families identified carriers of CMV plus the relevant HLA. What dominated the ex vivo response were HLA-C-restricted CMV-specific TCR beta clonotypes.

A remark on this clonotype: The antigen remains undetermined.

CDR3 length: 14 residues. The V end was cut by 1 base, the J end by 8 bases, with 13 bases between. Germline V lookup: CDR1 SGHTA, CDR2 FQGNSA. Using its own MiXCR run on the reads, TCRdb lists one record per CDR3 protein. Among some 500,000 distinct CDR3 sequences, roughly a third were seen once, and the ten largest hold 15% to 20%. The chain recombines TRBV7-2 with TRBJ2-3; D is uncertain. This receptor was identified in a human donor in good health (CMV status not recorded). Some clones in this sample may be carry-over from other donors' samples. Sequenced material: cultured PBMCs, taken from culture after CMV antigen stimulation. DNA of the CDR3: TGTGCCAGCAGCTTAGATAGGCTTCCGGGTACGCAGTATTTT. Translated, it gives CASSLDRLPGTQYF.